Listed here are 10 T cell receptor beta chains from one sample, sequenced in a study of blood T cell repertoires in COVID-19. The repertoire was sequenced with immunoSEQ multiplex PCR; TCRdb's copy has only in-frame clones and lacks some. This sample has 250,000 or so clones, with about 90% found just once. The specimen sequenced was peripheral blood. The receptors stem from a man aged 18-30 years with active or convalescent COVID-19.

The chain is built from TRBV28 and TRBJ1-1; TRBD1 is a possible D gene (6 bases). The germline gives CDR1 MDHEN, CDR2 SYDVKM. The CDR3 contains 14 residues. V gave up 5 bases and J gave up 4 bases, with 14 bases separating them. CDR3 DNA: TGTGCCAGCAGTACAATACAGGGATCCACTGAAGCTTTCTTT. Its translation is CASSTIQGSTEAFF.

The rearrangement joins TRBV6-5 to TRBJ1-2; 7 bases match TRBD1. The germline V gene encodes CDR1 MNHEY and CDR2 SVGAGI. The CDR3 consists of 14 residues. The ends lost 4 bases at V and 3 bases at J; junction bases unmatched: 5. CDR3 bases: TGTGCCAGCAGTTTCCGGACAGGCCACTATGGCTACACCTTC. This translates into CASSFRTGHYGYTF.

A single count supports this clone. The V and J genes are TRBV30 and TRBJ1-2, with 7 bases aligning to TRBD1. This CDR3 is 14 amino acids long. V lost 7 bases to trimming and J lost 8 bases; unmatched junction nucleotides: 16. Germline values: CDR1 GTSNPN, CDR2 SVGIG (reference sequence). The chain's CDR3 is CAFLQLDRARGYTF. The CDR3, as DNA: TGTGCCTTCCTTCAACTTGACAGGGCCAGGGGCTACACCTTC.

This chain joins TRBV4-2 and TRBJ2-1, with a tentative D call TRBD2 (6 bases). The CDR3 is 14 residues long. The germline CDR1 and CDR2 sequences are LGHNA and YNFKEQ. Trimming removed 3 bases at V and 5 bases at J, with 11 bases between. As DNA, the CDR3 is TGTGCCAGCAGCCAGGAGGGTCCTGACAATGAGCAGTTCTTC. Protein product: CASSQEGPDNEQFF.

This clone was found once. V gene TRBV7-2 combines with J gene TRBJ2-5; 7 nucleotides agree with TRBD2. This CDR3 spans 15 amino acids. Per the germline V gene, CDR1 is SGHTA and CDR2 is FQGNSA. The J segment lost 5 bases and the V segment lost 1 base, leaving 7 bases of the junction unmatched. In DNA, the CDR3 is TGTGCCAGCAGCTTAGACCCGCGGGGGTTGGAGACCCAGTACTTC. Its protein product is CASSLDPRGLETQYF.

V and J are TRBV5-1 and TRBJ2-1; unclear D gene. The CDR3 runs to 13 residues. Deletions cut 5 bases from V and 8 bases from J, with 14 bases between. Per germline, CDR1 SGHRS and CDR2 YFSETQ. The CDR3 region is CASSYIPRDEQFF. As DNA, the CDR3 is TGCGCCAGCAGTTACATCCCCCGGGATGAGCAGTTCTTC.

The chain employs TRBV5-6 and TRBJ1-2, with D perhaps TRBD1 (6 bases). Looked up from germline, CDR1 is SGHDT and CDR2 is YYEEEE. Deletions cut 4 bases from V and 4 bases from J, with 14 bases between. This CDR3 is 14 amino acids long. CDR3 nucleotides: TGTGCCAGCAGCCTCCAGGACAGATTCTATGGCTACACCTTC. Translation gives CASSLQDRFYGYTF.

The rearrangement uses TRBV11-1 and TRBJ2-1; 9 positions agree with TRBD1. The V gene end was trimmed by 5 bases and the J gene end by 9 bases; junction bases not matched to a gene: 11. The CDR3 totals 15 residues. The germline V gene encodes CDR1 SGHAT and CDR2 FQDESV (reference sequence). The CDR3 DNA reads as TGTGCCAGCAGCCCCGGCAGACAGGGGGTTGGTGAGCAGTTCTTC. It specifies CASSPGRQGVGEQFF. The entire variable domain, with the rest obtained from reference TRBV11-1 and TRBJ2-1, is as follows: EAEVAQSPRYKITEKSQAVAFWCDPISGHATLYWYRQILGQGPELLVQFQDESVVDDSQLPKDRFSAERLKGVDSTLKIQPAELGDSAMYLCASSPGRQGVGEQFFGPGTRLTVL.

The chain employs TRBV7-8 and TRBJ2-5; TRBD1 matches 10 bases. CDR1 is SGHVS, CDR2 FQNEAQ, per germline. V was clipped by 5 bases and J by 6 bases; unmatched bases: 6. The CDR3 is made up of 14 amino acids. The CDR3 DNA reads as TGTGCCAGCAGCGGCCGGGACAGGGGAAAGACCCAGTACTTC. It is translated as CASSGRDRGKTQYF.

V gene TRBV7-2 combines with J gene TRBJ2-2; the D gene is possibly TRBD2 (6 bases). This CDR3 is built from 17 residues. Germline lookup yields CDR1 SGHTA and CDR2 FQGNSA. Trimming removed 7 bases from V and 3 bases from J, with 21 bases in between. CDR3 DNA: TGTGCCAGCACCCCTAACCGGGCTAGCGAATACACCGGGGAGCTGTTTTTT. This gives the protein CASTPNRASEYTGELFF.